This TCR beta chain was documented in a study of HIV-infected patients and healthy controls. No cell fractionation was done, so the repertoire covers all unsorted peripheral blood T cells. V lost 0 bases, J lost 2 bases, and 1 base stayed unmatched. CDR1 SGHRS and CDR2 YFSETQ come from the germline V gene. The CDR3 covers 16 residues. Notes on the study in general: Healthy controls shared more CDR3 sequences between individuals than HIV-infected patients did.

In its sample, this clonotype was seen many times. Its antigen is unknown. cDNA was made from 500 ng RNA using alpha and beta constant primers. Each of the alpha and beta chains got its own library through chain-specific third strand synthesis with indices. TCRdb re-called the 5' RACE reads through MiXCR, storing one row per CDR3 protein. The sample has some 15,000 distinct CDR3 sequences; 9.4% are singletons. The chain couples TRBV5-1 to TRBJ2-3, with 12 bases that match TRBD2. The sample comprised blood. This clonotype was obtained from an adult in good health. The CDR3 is CASSLGLAGVTDTQYF. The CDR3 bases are TGCGCCAGCAGCTTGGGACTAGCGGGAGTCACAGATACGCAGTATTTT.